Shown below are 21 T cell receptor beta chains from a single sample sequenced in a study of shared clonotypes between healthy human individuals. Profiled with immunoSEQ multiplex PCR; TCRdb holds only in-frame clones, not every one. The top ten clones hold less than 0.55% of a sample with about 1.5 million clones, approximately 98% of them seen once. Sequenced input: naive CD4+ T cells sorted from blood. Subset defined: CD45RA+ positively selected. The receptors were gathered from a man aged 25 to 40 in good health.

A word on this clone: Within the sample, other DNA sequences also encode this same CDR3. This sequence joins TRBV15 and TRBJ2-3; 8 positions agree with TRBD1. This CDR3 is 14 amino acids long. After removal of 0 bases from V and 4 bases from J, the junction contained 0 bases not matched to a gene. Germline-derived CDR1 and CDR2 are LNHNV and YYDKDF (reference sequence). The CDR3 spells CATSRDRGPDTQYF. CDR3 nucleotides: TGTGCCACCAGCAGAGACAGGGGGCCAGATACGCAGTATTTT.

The CDR3 nucleotides read TGTGCCAGCAGTGGAGTGGGAGGTCCCTTCTCTGGAAACACCATATATTTT. Its protein is CASSGVGGPFSGNTIYF. The J gene is TRBJ1-3, the V gene TRBV25-1; D gene ambiguous. Trimming pared 4 bases from V and 0 bases from J, leaving 16 bases between. Germline-derived CDR1 and CDR2 are MGHDK and SYGVNS. The CDR3 contains 17 residues.

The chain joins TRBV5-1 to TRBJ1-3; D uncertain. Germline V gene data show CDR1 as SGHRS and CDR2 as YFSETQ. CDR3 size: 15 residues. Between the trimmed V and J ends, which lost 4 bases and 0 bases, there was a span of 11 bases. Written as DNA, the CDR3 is TGCGCCAGCAGCCGATCATCCAGCTCTGGAAACACCATATATTTT. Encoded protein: CASSRSSSSGNTIYF.

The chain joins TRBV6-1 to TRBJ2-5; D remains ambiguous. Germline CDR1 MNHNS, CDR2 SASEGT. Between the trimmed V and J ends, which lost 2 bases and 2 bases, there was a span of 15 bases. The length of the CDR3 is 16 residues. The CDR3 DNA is TGTGCCAGCAGTGAACTCTTAAATCCCCCACAAGAGACCCAGTACTTC. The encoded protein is CASSELLNPPQETQYF.

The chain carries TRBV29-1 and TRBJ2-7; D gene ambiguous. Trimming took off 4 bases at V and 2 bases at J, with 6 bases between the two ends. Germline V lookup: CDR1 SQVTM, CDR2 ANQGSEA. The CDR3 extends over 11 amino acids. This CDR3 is CSVGYPYEQYF. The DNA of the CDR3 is TGCAGCGTTGGGTACCCCTACGAGCAGTACTTC.

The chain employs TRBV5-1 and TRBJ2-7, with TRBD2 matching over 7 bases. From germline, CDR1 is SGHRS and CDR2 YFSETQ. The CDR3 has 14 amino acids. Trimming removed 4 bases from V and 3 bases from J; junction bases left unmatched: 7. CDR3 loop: CASSRSSGIYEQYF. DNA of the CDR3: TGCGCCAGCAGCCGGTCGAGCGGGATCTACGAGCAGTACTTC.

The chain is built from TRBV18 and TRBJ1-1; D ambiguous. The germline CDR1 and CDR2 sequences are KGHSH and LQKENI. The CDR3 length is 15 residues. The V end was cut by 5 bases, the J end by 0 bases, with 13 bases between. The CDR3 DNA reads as TGTGCCAGCTCAGATACGTCCATGGTGAACACTGAAGCTTTCTTT. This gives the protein CASSDTSMVNTEAFF.

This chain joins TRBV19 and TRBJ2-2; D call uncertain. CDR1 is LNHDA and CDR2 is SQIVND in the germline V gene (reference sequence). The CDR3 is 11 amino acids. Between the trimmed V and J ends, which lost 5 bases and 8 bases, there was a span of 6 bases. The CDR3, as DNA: TGTGCCAGTAGTCAGATGGGGGAGCTGTTTTTT. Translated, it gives CASSQMGELFF.

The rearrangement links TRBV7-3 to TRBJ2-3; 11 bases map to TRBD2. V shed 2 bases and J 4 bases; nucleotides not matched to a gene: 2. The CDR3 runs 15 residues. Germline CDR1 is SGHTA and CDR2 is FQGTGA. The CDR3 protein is CASSLLAGGSDTQYF. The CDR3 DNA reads TGTGCCAGCAGCTTACTAGCGGGAGGCTCAGATACGCAGTATTTT.

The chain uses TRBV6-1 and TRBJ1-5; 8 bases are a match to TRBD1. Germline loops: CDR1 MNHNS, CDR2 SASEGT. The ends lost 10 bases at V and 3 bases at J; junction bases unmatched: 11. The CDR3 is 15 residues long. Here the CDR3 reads CATRTGPAPNQPQHF. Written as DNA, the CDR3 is TGTGCCACCCGGACAGGGCCAGCCCCCAATCAGCCCCAGCATTTT.

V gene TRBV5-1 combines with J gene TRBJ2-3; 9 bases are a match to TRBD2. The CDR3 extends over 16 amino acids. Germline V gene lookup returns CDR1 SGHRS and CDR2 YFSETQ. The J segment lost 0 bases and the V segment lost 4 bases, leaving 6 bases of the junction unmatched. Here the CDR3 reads CASSAGLAHSTDTQYF. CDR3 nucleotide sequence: TGCGCCAGCAGCGCCGGACTAGCGCATAGCACAGATACGCAGTATTTT.

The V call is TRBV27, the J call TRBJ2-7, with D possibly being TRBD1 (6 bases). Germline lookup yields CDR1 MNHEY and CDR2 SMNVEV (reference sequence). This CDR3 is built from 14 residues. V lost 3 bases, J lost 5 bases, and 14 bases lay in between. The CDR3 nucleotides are TGTGCCAGCAGTTTCCAGGGGAAGATCGACGAGCAGTACTTC. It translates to CASSFQGKIDEQYF.

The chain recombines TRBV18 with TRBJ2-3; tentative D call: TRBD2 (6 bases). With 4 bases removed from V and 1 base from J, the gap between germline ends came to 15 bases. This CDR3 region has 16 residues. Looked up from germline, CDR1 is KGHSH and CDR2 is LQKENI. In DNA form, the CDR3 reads TGTGCCAGCTCACTACGGGGTAGCGGAGGCACAGATACGCAGTATTTT. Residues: CASSLRGSGGTDTQYF.

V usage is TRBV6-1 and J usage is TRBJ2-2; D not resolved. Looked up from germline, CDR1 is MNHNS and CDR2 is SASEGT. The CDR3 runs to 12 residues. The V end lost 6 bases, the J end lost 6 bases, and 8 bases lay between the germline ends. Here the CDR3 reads CASRKDAGELFF. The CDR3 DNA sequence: TGTGCCAGCAGAAAGGATGCCGGGGAGCTGTTTTTT.

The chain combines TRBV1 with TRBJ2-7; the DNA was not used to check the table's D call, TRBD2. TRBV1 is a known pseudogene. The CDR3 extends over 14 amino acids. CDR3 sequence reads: CTSSQDDGSHEQYF. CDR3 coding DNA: TGCACCAGCAGCCAAGATGACGGGTCCCACGAGCAGTACTTC.

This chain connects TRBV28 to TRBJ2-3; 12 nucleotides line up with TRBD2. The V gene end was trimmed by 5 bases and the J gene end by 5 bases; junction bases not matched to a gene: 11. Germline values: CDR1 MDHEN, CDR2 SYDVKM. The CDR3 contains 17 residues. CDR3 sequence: CASSPPYLAGGIDTQYF. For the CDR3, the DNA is TGTGCCAGCAGTCCCCCCTACCTAGCGGGAGGGATAGATACGCAGTATTTT.

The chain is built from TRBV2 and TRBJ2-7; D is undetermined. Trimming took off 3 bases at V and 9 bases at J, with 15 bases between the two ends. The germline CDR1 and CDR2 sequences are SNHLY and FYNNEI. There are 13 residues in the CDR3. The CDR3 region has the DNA TGTGCCAGCAGTGATGAGATCCCCCAGGTGCAGTACTTC. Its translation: CASSDEIPQVQYF.

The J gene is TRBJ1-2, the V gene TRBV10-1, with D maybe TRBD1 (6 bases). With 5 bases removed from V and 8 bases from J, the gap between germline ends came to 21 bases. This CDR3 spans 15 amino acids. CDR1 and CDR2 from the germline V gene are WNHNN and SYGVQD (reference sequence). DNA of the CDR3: TGCGCCAGCAGTAACAAACCGGGACAAATTTACGGCTACACCTTC. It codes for CASSNKPGQIYGYTF.

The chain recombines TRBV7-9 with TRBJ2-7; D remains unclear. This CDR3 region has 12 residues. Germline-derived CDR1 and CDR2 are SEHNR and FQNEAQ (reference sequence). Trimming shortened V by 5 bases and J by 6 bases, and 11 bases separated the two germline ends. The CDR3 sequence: CASSQDSLEQYF. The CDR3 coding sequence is TGTGCCAGCAGCCAAGATTCACTCGAGCAGTACTTC.

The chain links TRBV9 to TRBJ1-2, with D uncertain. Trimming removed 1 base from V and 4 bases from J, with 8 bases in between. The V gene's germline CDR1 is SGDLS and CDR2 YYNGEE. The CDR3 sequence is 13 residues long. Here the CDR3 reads CASSVNERYGYTF. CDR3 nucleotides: TGTGCCAGCAGCGTAAATGAACGCTATGGCTACACCTTC.

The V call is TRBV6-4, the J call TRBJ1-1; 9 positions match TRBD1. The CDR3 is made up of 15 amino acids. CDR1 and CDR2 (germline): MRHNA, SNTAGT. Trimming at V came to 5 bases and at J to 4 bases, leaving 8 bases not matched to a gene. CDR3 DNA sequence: TGTGCCAGCAGTCCACGACAGGGGGGGCGCACTGAAGCTTTCTTT. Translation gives CASSPRQGGRTEAFF.